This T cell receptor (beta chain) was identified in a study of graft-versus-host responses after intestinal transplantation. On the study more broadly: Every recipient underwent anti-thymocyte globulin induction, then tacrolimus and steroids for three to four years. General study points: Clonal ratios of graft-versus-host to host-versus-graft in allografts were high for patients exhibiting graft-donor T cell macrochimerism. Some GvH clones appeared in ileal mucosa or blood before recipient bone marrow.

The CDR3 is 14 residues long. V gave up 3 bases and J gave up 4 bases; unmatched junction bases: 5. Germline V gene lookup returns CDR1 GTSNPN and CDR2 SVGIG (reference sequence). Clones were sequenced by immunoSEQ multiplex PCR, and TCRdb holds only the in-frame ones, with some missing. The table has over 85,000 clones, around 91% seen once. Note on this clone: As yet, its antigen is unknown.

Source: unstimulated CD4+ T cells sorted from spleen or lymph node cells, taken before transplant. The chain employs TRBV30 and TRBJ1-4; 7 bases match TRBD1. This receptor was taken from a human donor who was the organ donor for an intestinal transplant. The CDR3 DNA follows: TGTGCCTGGAGCGGGGACAGCAGTAATGAAAAACTGTTTTTT. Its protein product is CAWSGDSSNEKLFF.